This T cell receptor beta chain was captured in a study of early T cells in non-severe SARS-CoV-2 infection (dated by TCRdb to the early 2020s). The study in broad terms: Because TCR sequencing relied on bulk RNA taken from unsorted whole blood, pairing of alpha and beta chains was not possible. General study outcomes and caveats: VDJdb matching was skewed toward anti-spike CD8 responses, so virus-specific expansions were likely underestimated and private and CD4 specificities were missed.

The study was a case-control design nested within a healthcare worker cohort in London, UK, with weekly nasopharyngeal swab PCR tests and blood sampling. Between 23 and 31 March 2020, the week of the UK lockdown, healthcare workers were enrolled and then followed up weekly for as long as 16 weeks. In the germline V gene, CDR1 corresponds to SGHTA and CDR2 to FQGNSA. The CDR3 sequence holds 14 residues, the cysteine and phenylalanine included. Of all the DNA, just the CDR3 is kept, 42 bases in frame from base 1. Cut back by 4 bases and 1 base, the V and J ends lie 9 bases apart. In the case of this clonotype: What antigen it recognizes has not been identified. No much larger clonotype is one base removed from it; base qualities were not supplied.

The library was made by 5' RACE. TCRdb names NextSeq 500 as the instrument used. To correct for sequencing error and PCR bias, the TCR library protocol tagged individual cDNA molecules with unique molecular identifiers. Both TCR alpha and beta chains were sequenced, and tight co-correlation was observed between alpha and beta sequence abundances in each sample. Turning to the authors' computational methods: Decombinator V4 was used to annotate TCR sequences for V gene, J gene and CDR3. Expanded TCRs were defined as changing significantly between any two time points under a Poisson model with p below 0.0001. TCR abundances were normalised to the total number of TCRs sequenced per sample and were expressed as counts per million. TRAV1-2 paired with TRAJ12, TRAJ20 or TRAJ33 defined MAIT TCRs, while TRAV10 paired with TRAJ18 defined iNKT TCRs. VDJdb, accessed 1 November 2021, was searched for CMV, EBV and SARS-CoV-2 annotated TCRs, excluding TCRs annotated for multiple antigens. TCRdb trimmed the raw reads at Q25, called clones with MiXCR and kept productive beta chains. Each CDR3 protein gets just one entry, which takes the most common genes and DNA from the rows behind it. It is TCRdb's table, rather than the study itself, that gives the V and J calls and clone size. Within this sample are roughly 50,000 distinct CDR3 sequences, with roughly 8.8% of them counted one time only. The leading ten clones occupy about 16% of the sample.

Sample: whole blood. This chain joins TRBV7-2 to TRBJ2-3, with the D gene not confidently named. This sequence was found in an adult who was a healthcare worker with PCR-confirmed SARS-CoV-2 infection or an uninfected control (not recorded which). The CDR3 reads CASSSRPGTDTQYF. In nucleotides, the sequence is TGTGCCAGCAGCTCCAGACCGGGCACAGATACGCAGTATTTT. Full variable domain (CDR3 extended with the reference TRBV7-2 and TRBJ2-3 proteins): GAGVSQSPSNKVTEKGKDVELRCDPISGHTALYWYRQSLGQGLEFLIYFQGNSAPDKSGLPSDRFSAERTGGSVSTLTIQRTQQEDSAVYLCASSSRPGTDTQYFGPGTRLTVL.